This record covers a single TCR beta chain. This entry belongs to a study of blood T cell repertoires in COVID-19. Generated by immunoSEQ multiplex PCR, the TCRdb table keeps only in-frame clones and is missing some. The sample consists of some 200,000 clones, around 84% of them appearing once. Trimming shortened V by 3 bases and J by 0 bases, and 6 bases separated the two germline ends. The CDR3 runs to 13 residues. Germline CDR1 reads GTSNPN; CDR2 reads SVGIG (reference sequence). The V gene is TRBV30, the J gene TRBJ2-1; no clear D. Sequenced input: peripheral blood. This clonotype originated in an older woman who had recovered from COVID-19. In DNA, the CDR3 is TGTGCCTGGAGGGGCCTCTCCTACAATGAGCAGTTCTTC. This gives the protein CAWRGLSYNEQFF.